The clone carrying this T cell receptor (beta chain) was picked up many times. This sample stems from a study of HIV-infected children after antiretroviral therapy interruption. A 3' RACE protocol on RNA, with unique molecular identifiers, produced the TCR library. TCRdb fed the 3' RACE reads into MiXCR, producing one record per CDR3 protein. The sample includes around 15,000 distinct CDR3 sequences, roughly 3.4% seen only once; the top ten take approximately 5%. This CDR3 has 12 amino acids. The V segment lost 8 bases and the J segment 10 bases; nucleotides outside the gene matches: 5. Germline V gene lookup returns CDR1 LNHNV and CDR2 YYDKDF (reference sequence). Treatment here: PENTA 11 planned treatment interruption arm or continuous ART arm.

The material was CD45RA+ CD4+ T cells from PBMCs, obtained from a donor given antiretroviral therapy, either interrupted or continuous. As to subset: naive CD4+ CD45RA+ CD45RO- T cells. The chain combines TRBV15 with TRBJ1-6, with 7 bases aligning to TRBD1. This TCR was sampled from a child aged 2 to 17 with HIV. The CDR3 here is CATSHRGSPLHF. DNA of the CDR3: TGTGCCACCTCTCACAGGGGATCACCCCTCCACTTT.